The rows below give T cell receptor beta chains drawn from one sample of a study of cytomegalovirus exposure and HLA in healthy donors. Using immunoSEQ multiplex PCR, the repertoire was profiled, and TCRdb retains in-frame clones only, with some absent. The sample lists about 140,000 clones, roughly 80% seen once, with 4.5% in the top ten. Sequencing was carried out using PBMCs. The receptors were sampled from a man between 35 and 55 years old in good health and CMV-seronegative. The CDR3 runs from the conserved cysteine through the conserved F or W. Fields, in order: clone size, V gene, J gene, D gene, CDR3 DNA, CDR3 protein. The D gene is left open where the match is weak. Expanded clones get a size class; other rows say once, few or many, or leave the size out.

-	TRBV5-1	TRBJ2-7	TRBD1	TGCGCCAGCAGCTCCCCGGACAGGGGTTACGAGCAGTACTTC	CASSSPDRGYEQYF
few	TRBV6-1	TRBJ1-1	-	TGTGCCAGCAGGGGGAGGGGGGGCGCGAACACTGAAGCTTTCTTT	CASRGRGGANTEAFF
-	TRBV5-5	TRBJ2-5	TRBD2	TGTGCCAGCAGCTTGGAACTAGCGGCAGGGCTGACCCAGTACTTC	CASSLELAAGLTQYF
-	TRBV4-1	TRBJ2-7	TRBD2	TGCGCCAGCAGCCAAATCACCGGGACTAGTCTATACGAGCAGTACTTC	CASSQITGTSLYEQYF
few	TRBV11-3	TRBJ1-1	TRBD1	TGTGCCAGCAGCAAACAATCGACAGGGCTCGGGAACACTGAAGCTTTCTTT	CASSKQSTGLGNTEAFF
-	TRBV4-1	TRBJ1-4	TRBD1	TGCGCCAGCAGCAAGGGACAGGGGGCGCAAGGCGAAAAACTGTTTTTT	CASSKGQGAQGEKLFF
-	TRBV7-8	TRBJ2-1	-	TGTGCCAGCACAGGGATTACGGGCCGGAATGAGCAGTTCTTC	CASTGITGRNEQFF
-	TRBV19	TRBJ1-3	-	TGTGCCAGTAGTCGGGACATCTCTGGAAACACCATATATTTT	CASSRDISGNTIYF
-	TRBV29-1	TRBJ2-1	TRBD1	TGCAGCGTGGAGGACAGGCGATCAACTTACAATGAGCAGTTCTTC	CSVEDRRSTYNEQFF
-	TRBV10-2	TRBJ1-5	-	TGCGCCAGCAGTGAGTCAGGGGAACAGCCCCAGCATTTT	CASSESGEQPQHF
few	TRBV5-1	TRBJ1-4	-	TGCGCCAGCAGACCAACAGGGAAGAGTAATGAAAAACTGTTTTTT	CASRPTGKSNEKLFF
once	TRBV19	TRBJ1-3	TRBD1	TGTGCCAGTATGAGGGACAGCGCCTCTGGAAACACCATATATTTT	CASMRDSASGNTIYF
-	TRBV9	TRBJ2-7	-	TGTGCCAGCAGCACCGGGGGCTACGAGCAGTACTTC	CASSTGGYEQYF
-	TRBV4-1	TRBJ1-1	-	TGCGCCAGCAGCCAAGATGGGGGGGACATAGGGTCGCGTGGGGCTTTCTTT	CASSQDGGDIGSRGAFF
-	TRBV19	TRBJ2-1	TRBD2	TGTGCCAGTAGTACACTAGCGGGGGCAAATGAGCAGTTCTTC	CASSTLAGANEQFF
-	TRBV9	TRBJ1-2	TRBD1	TGTGCCAGCAGCGTAGGGTGGGGGGACAGGGGTGGCTACACCTTC	CASSVGWGDRGGYTF